These T cell receptor beta chains were read from a single sample in a study of blood T cells in healthy people across ages. TCRdb called the 5' RACE reads again in MiXCR, with one record for every CDR3 protein. The sample carries 700,000 or so distinct CDR3 sequences, 20% to 25% recorded once. Sequencing was done on a sample of blood. These receptors all come from a man in his sixties or seventies in good health. CDR3s include the opening cysteine and the closing phenylalanine or tryptophan. Fields, in order: V gene, D gene, J gene, CDR3 protein. A D gene is named only where the DNA matches it firmly.

>TRBV9|NA|TRBJ2-1
CASSVRGYYNEQFF
>TRBV5-1|TRBD2|TRBJ2-3
CASRLGLAGKTDTQYF
>TRBV7-9|NA|NA
CASSYTSFTDEQYF
>TRBV20-1|TRBD2|TRBJ2-3
CSARVPGGTSGHSYTQYF
>TRBV27|NA|TRBJ2-7
CASSYGPYEQYF
>TRBV7-9|NA|TRBJ2-7
CASSLGGGSSYEQYF
>TRBV5-8|TRBD2|TRBJ2-1
CASSFGLAESSYNEQFF
>TRBV29-1|NA|TRBJ1-1
CSVLMNTEAFF
>TRBV10-2|TRBD2|TRBJ2-5
CASSDGLAGGQETQYF
>TRBV12-3/TRBV12-4|NA|TRBJ2-4
CASSFGQWDIQYF
>TRBV6-2/TRBV6-3|NA|TRBJ1-1
CASGGMRTRGTEAFF
>TRBV29-1|NA|TRBJ2-1
CSVPRGSSSYNERFF
>TRBV29-1|TRBD2|TRBJ2-3
CSVPRGGTDTQYF
>TRBV5-1|TRBD1|TRBJ1-1
CASRWQGDMNTEAFF
>TRBV20-1|NA|TRBJ1-3
CSATTGTLSGNTIYF
>TRBV9|NA|TRBJ2-7
CASSVAPSGYEQYF
>TRBV20-1|NA|TRBJ2-7
CSADITYEQYF
>TRBV7-2|TRBD2|TRBJ2-5
CASSPNAGLAGKWETQYF
>TRBV5-5|TRBD1|TRBJ1-3
CASSAGGRTGNTIYF
>TRBV9|NA|TRBJ2-3
CASSVGGFGTDTQYF
>TRBV10-2|TRBD1|TRBJ2-5
CASSEPRDRGVAEQYF
>TRBV7-2|TRBD1|TRBJ2-2
CASNVQGTWELFF
>TRBV12-3/TRBV12-4|NA|TRBJ2-6
CASSSRTGQSGANVLTF
>TRBV7-2|NA|TRBJ2-1
CASSPFRGSYNEQFF
>TRBV20-1|NA|TRBJ2-5
CSARDNLLQETQYF
>TRBV6-6|TRBD2|TRBJ2-7
CASSAGLASSYEQYF
>TRBV4-1|TRBD2|TRBJ2-3
CASSQLLAATDTQYF
>TRBV20-1|TRBD1|TRBJ2-1
CSAGQGAREQFF
>TRBV24-1|NA|TRBJ2-1
CATSDQGHNEQFF
>TRBV5-1|NA|TRBJ2-4
CASSLGGGTTNIQYF
>TRBV12-3/TRBV12-4|NA|TRBJ1-3
CASSFPGSNTIYF
>TRBV2|TRBD1|TRBJ1-2
CASSAQGAGGYTF
>TRBV7-2|NA|TRBJ2-1
CASTSSNEQFF
>TRBV27|NA|TRBJ2-7
CASFYEQYF
>TRBV20-1|NA|TRBJ2-4
CSAKGPPLPLAKNIQYF
>TRBV3-1|NA|TRBJ1-2
CASSLSAGTNYGYTF
>TRBV6-6|TRBD1|TRBJ2-6
CASSFDRVGANVLTF
>TRBV15|TRBD2|TRBJ2-1
CATSPERGSYNEQFF
>TRBV20-1|TRBD1|TRBJ1-1
CSAWKSPGQGTEAFF
>TRBV29-1|TRBD2|TRBJ2-5
CSVEGLGNSETQYF
>TRBV28|TRBD1|TRBJ2-4
CASSAPGQLAKNIQYF